This TCR beta chain was captured by sequencing in a study of OX40 agonist ivuxolimab in advanced cancers. Whole-study context: In this cohort, patients received ivuxolimab, an agonistic anti-OX40 (CD134) antibody.

TCRdb's table, derived via immunoSEQ multiplex PCR, lists solely in-frame clones and lacks some. This repertoire shows some 19,000 clones, 83% found once; its top ten account for about 50%. Exclusion applied to patients with autoimmune disease history or systemic immunosuppression. This clone was observed a few times. Its antigen is unknown. This CDR3 is built from 15 residues. With 1 base removed from V and 2 bases from J, the gap between germline ends came to 12 bases. Germline V gives CDR1 SGDLS, CDR2 YYNGEE. Study results and limitations: Circulating CD4+ and CD8+ T cells showed clonal expansion by week 6 at 0.1 to 3.0 mg/kg. Researchers report that CD8+ T cells had, on average, more expanded clones than CD4+.

The sample in question was CD4+ or CD8+ T cells sorted from blood, obtained in a trial of the OX40 agonist ivuxolimab. This clonotype was sampled from an adult with an advanced solid tumor such as melanoma, head and neck, liver or kidney cancer. The V gene is TRBV9, the J gene TRBJ1-2, with TRBD1 as a possible D gene (6 bases). The CDR3 nucleotides read TGTGCCAGCAGCGTAACTCCTGACAGGAACTATGGCTACACCTTC. Its translation: CASSVTPDRNYGYTF. Complete variable domain (other parts from reference TRBV9 and TRBJ1-2): DSGVTQTPKHLITATGQRVTLRCSPRSGDLSVYWYQQSLDQGLQFLIQYYNGEERAKGNILERFSAQQFPDLHSELNLSSLELGDSALYFCASSVTPDRNYGYTFGSGTRLTVV.